Listed here are 11 T cell receptor beta chains from one sample, sequenced in a study of metastatic and nonmetastatic thyroid tumors (dated by TCRdb to about 2020). No treatment had been received by any patient before thyroid surgery. Library preparation used PCR. The instrument was an Illumina HiSeq 4000. The public reads were reanalyzed by TCRdb: fastp trimming at Q25, MiXCR alignment, in-frame beta chains only. This sample lists under 20,000 clones; approximately 35% were detected once. 17% of the sample rests with the top ten. Sequences were obtained from tumor tissue. The receptors here all came from a female donor with papillary thyroid cancer or a benign thyroid nodule (not recorded which). Some clones in this sample may be carry-over from other donors' samples.

The V call is TRBV19, the J call TRBJ1-4; D ambiguous. The CDR3 extends over 14 amino acids. Germline V gene sequence: CDR1 LNHDA, CDR2 SQIVND (reference sequence). Trimming shortened V by 6 bases and J by 1 base, and 9 bases separated the two germline ends. The CDR3 sequence: CASRRWKTNEKLFF. The CDR3 nucleotides read TGTGCCAGTAGAAGGTGGAAAACTAATGAAAAACTGTTTTTT.

The rearrangement uses TRBV30 and TRBJ2-3, with unresolved D. Germline CDR1 and CDR2: GTSNPN and SVGIG (reference sequence). V lost 0 bases to trimming and J lost 0 bases, with 10 bases between them. The CDR3 sequence is 15 residues long. For the CDR3, the DNA is TGTGCCTGGAGTGTAGCCAGCGTAAGCACAGATACGCAGTATTTT. This sequence encodes CAWSVASVSTDTQYF. The full variable domain, its missing parts supplied by reference TRBV30 and TRBJ2-3, is SQTIHQWPATLVQPVGSPLSLECTVEGTSNPNLYWYRQAAGRGLQLLFYSVGIGQISSEVPQNLSASRPQDRQFILSSKKLLLSDSGFYLCAWSVASVSTDTQYFGPGTRLTVL.

V gene TRBV27 combines with J gene TRBJ2-7; the match to TRBD2 covers 7 bases. CDR3 length equals 15 residues. The germline gives CDR1 MNHEY, CDR2 SMNVEV (reference sequence). V shed 4 bases and J 8 bases; nucleotides not matched to a gene: 14. Here the CDR3 DNA reads TGTGCCAGCAGTTCCGGGGGGTTAGGGAGGATCCAGCAGTACTTC. It translates to CASSSGGLGRIQQYF.

This clone qualifies as large. V usage is TRBV4-1 and J usage is TRBJ2-7; 7 bases line up with TRBD2. CDR1 MGHRA and CDR2 YSYEKL come from the germline V gene. CDR3 length: 18 amino acids. V gave up 0 bases and J gave up 1 base; unmatched junction bases: 12. In DNA form, the CDR3 reads TGCGCCAGCAGCCAAGATCGGGCTAGCGCGGGAGAATCCTACGAGCAGTACTTC. Translated, it gives CASSQDRASAGESYEQYF.

This clone showed up just a few times. The V call is TRBV4-2, the J call TRBJ1-1; D is possibly TRBD1 (6 bases). From germline, CDR1 is LGHNA and CDR2 YNFKEQ. V was clipped by 0 bases and J by 2 bases, with 10 bases between them. This CDR3 contains 15 residues. The CDR3, as DNA: TGTGCCAGCAGCCAAGACTGGGGGCCTAACACTGAAGCTTTCTTT. It codes for CASSQDWGPNTEAFF.

This clone occurred a few times. The V gene is TRBV6-2 or TRBV6-3, the J gene TRBJ2-3; D is perhaps TRBD1 or TRBD2 (5 bases each). The CDR3 has 12 amino acids. Germline CDR1 MNHEY, CDR2 SVGEGT. Deletions cut 2 bases from V and 11 bases from J, with 11 bases between. Here the CDR3 DNA reads TGTGCCAGCAGTTACGGGGACGGTTTGCAGTATTTT. Translating it yields CASSYGDGLQYF.

This clone has a handful of counts. An end of the junction differs from the germline gene, which may be a read error. This rearrangement joins TRBV28 to TRBJ2-1; 7 positions match TRBD1. The germline V gene encodes CDR1 MDHEN and CDR2 SYDVKM. The CDR3 runs 16 residues. The CDR3 DNA sequence: TGTGCCAGCAGTTTGGTCTGCAGGGGGTCCTACAATAAGCAGTTCTTC. It translates to CASSLVCRGSYNKQFF.

In its sample, this clone was seen many times. V is TRBV9 and J is TRBJ2-6; D gene ambiguous. Germline CDR1 and CDR2: SGDLS and YYNGEE. The CDR3 totals 15 residues. V shed 0 bases and J shed 0 bases, with 4 bases lying between them. In DNA form, the CDR3 reads TGTGCCAGCAGCGTAGGCAGCTCTGGGGCCAACGTCCTGACTTTC. This encodes CASSVGSSGANVLTF.

This chain connects TRBV19 to TRBJ1-2; TRBD1 agrees at 7 bases. With V trimmed by 4 bases and J by 7 bases, 3 bases remained unmatched. From germline, CDR1 is LNHDA and CDR2 SQIVND (reference sequence). CDR3 length equals 12 residues. CDR3 protein: CASSTDRVGYTF. The CDR3 bases are TGTGCCAGTAGTACCGACAGGGTTGGCTACACCTTC.

This clone is a singleton in its sample. This rearrangement joins TRBV7-8 to TRBJ2-1, with 10 bases aligning to TRBD2. In germline, CDR1 is SGHVS, CDR2 FQNEAQ. The CDR3 is 15 residues long. J was trimmed by 9 bases and V by 2 bases; bases with no gene match: 7. The CDR3 loop reads CASSLSSLAGVEQFF. CDR3 DNA: TGTGCCAGCAGCTTAAGTTCGCTAGCGGGAGTTGAGCAGTTCTTC.

In this sample, this clone turned up a few times. This chain joins TRBV2 and TRBJ2-3; tentatively, D is TRBD2 (6 bases). The CDR3 sequence is 13 residues long. V dropped 8 bases and J dropped 5 bases, with 14 bases sitting between them. Germline values: CDR1 SNHLY, CDR2 FYNNEI. CDR3 region: CASGTLAQDTQYF. Written as DNA, the CDR3 is TGTGCCAGCGGAACTCTAGCGCAAGATACGCAGTATTTT.